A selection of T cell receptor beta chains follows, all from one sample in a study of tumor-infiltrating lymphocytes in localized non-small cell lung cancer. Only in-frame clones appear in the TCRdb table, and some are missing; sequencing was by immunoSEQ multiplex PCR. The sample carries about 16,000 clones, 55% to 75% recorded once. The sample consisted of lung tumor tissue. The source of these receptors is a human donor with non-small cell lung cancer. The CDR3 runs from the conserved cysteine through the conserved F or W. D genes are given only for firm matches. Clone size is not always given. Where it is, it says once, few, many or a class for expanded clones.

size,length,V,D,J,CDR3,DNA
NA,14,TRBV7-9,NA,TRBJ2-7,CASSFGAGAYEQYF,TGTGCCAGCAGTTTCGGGGCTGGCGCCTACGAGCAGTACTTC
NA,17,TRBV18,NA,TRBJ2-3,CASSPNGLAPSTDTQYF,TGTGCCAGCTCACCAAACGGGCTAGCACCTAGCACAGATACGCAGTATTTT
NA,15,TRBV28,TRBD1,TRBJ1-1,CASSRTGTGLSRAFF,TGTGCCAGCAGTCGGACAGGTACAGGTCTGTCTAGAGCTTTCTTT
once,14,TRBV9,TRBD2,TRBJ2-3,CASSAISGTDTQYF,TGTGCCAGCAGCGCCATTAGCGGGACAGATACGCAGTATTTT
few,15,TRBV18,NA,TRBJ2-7,CASSPAAGSSYEQYF,TGTGCCAGCTCACCCGCGGCGGGGAGCTCCTACGAGCAGTACTTC
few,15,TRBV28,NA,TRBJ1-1,CASSFPDELNTEAFF,TGTGCCAGCAGTTTCCCCGACGAACTGAACACTGAAGCTTTCTTT
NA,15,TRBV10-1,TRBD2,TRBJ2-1,CASSLEAGGLDEQFF,TGCGCCAGCAGTCTCGAAGCGGGAGGGCTCGATGAGCAGTTCTTC
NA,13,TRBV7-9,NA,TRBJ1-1,CASSRTQGTEAFF,TGTGCCAGCAGCCGTACTCAGGGAACTGAAGCTTTCTTT
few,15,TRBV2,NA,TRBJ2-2,CASRLLVGSTGELFF,TGTGCCAGCAGGCTTCTAGTGGGGAGCACCGGGGAGCTGTTTTTT
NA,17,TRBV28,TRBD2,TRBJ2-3,CASSPREGLEGTDTQYF,TGTGCCAGCAGTCCCAGGGAGGGTCTGGAGGGGACAGATACGCAGTATTTT
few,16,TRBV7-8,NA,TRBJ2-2,CASSFKTGRNTGELFF,TGTGCCAGCAGCTTCAAAACGGGGAGAAACACCGGGGAGCTGTTTTTT
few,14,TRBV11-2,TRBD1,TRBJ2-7,CASSLGGTGREQYF,TGTGCCAGCAGCTTAGGGGGGACAGGGCGGGAGCAGTACTTC
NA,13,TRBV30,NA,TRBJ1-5,CAWSLTEYQPQHF,TGTGCCTGGAGTTTGACTGAATATCAGCCCCAGCATTTT
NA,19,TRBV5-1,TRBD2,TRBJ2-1,CASIPGLAGFLSSYNEQFF,TGCGCCAGCATACCGGGACTAGCGGGATTTCTTAGCTCCTACAATGAGCAGTTCTTC
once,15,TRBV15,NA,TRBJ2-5,CATSRDRPGQETQYF,TGTGCCACCAGCAGAGATCGGCCTGGCCAAGAGACCCAGTACTTC
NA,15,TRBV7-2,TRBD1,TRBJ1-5,CASSFGQGDNQPQHF,TGTGCCAGCAGCTTTGGACAGGGTGACAATCAGCCCCAGCATTTT
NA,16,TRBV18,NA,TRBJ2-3,CASSPRTGRGADTQYF,TGTGCCAGCTCACCACGGACAGGGAGGGGTGCAGATACGCAGTATTTT
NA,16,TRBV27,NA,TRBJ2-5,CASKNGRELQQETQYF,TGTGCCAGCAAAAACGGCCGGGAGCTACAACAAGAGACCCAGTACTTC
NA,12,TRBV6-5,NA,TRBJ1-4,CASSPGNEKLFF,TGTGCCAGCAGTCCGGGGAATGAAAAACTGTTTTTT
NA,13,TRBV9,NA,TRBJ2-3,CASSVASRDTQYF,TGTGCCAGCAGCGTAGCTAGCCGGGATACGCAGTATTTT
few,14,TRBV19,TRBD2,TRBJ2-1,CASSDQAGVNEQFF,TGTGCCAGTAGTGATCAAGCGGGAGTTAATGAGCAGTTCTTC
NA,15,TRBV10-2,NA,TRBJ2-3,CASSDIGGSTDTQYF,TGCGCCAGCAGTGATATTGGGGGAAGCACAGATACGCAGTATTTT
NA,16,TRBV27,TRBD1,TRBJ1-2,CASSLRGQGANYGYTF,TGTGCCAGCAGTTTACGTGGACAGGGTGCTAACTATGGCTACACCTTC
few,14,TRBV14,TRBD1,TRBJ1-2,CASSLTGGVYGYTF,TGTGCCAGCAGCCTTACAGGGGGCGTCTATGGCTACACCTTC
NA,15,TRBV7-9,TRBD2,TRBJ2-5,CASSPGLAGEETQYF,TGTGCCAGCAGCCCGGGACTAGCGGGGGAGGAGACCCAGTACTTC
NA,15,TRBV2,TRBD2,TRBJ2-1,CASSGGTSGRNEQFF,TGTGCCAGCAGTGGGGGGACTAGCGGGAGAAATGAGCAGTTCTTC
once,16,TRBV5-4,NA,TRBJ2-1,CASSSLDRATYFEQFF,TGTGCCAGCAGCTCACTTGACAGAGCTACTTATTTTGAGCAGTTCTTC
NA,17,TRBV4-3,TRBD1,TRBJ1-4,CASSQGRSGQGTEKLFF,TGCGCCAGCAGCCAAGGCCGATCCGGACAGGGAACGGAAAAACTGTTTTTT
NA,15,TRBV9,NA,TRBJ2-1,CASSALAGDYNEQFF,TGTGCCAGCAGCGCCCTAGCTGGGGATTACAATGAGCAGTTCTTC
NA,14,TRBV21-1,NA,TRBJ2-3,CASSKDGITDTQYF,TGTGCCAGCAGCAAGGACGGGATCACAGATACGCAGTATTTT
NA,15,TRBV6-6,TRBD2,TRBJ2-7,CASSIPSGASYEQYF,TGTGCCAGCAGCATCCCTAGCGGAGCCTCCTACGAGCAGTACTTC
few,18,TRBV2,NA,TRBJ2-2,CASSDFGSGIELTGELFF,NA
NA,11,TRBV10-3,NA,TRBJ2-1,CAISQRAEQFF,TGTGCCATCAGTCAGCGGGCCGAGCAGTTCTTC
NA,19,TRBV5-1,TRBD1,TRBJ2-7,CASSPSERGGGLVKYEQYF,TGCGCCAGCAGCCCCTCGGAGAGAGGGGGCGGGCTCGTTAAGTACGAGCAGTACTTC
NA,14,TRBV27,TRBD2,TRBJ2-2,CASGTSGGPGELFF,TGTGCCAGCGGGACTAGCGGGGGGCCCGGGGAGCTGTTTTTT
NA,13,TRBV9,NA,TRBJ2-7,CASSVALAGEQYF,TGTGCCAGCAGCGTAGCACTTGCTGGCGAGCAGTACTTC
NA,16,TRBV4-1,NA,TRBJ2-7,CASSQEPGPRPVEQYF,TGCGCCAGCAGCCAAGAGCCGGGACCTCGGCCGGTAGAGCAGTACTTC
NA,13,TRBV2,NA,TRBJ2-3,CASSFPGVGTQYF,TGTGCCAGCAGCTTCCCAGGAGTGGGTACGCAGTATTTT
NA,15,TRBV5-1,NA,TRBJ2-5,CASSLGRGPQETQYF,TGCGCCAGCAGCTTGGGGAGGGGTCCCCAAGAGACCCAGTACTTC
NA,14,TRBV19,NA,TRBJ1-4,CASSPGVGGEKLFF,TGTGCCAGTAGTCCGGGGGTTGGTGGTGAAAAACTGTTTTTT
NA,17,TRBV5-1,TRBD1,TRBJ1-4,CASSLDRGPVNNEKLFF,TGCGCCAGCAGCTTGGACAGGGGGCCGGTAAATAATGAAAAACTGTTTTTT
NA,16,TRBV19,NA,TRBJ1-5,CASRSQAWQTNQPQHF,TGTGCCAGTAGATCACAAGCGTGGCAGACCAATCAGCCCCAGCATTTT
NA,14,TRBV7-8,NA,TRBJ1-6,CASSLLQTNSPLHF,TGTGCCAGCAGCTTACTTCAGACCAATTCACCCCTCCACTTT